The entry below describes one TCR beta chain. Its target is unknown. This sample is part of a study of T cells in Graves' hyperthyroidism and ophthalmopathy. The length of the CDR3 is 18 residues. Unmatched junction bases numbered 21, after V lost 7 bases and J lost 6 bases. The germline gives CDR1 WNHNN, CDR2 SYGVQD (reference sequence). Study-wide results and caveats: For ophthalmopathy, model prediction preceded onset by a median roughly 6.2 months. Blood also carried most thyroid clonotypes expanded above 0.001. A model built on 13 V-J features separated ophthalmopathy from stable hyperthyroidism.

TCR beta CDR3 regions were amplified from RNA. Carried out on the TCR CDR3, a first-round RT-PCR used the HTBI primer set. TCRdb passed the multiplex PCR reads through MiXCR, listing each CDR3 protein once. In the table there are approximately 640,000 distinct CDR3 sequences, about 45% of which are singletons. This sequence was found in an adult man with Graves' disease, either hyperthyroidism or ophthalmopathy (not recorded which). The rearrangement joins TRBV10-1 to TRBJ2-7, with 10 nucleotides matching TRBD2. Input material: peripheral blood or thyroid tissue (not recorded which). The CDR3 region is CASIFLSPLSSGSGEQYF. DNA for the CDR3: TGCGCCAGCATTTTTCTGTCACCTCTTTCTAGCGGGAGCGGCGAGCAGTACTTC.